This T cell receptor beta chain is drawn from a study of cytomegalovirus exposure and HLA in healthy donors. Study-level results: Among CMV-associated TCR beta chains, most appeared HLA-restricted in a later analysis.

The CDR3 is 17 amino acids. From germline, CDR1 is MDHEN and CDR2 SYDVKM. Trimming took 5 bases from V and 0 from J; bases not matched to a gene: 8. PCR was performed using 60 Vbeta and 13 Jbeta primers. Generated by immunoSEQ multiplex PCR, the TCRdb table keeps only in-frame clones and is missing some. This sample yields 95,000 to 150,000 clones, of which 60% to 80% are seen a single time; under 5% belongs to the top ten. Turning to this clone: Its matching antigen is unknown.

The chain couples TRBV28 to TRBJ1-5; 9 bases match TRBD1. This sequence was found in a young man in good health and CMV-seronegative. Source material: PBMCs. As DNA, the CDR3 is TGTGCCAGCAGTCCCGGGACAGGGTTCTATAGCAATCAGCCCCAGCATTTT. Translation: CASSPGTGFYSNQPQHF.